This T cell receptor (beta chain) originates from a study of shared clonotypes between healthy human individuals (dated by TCRdb to 2019 to 2021). Study-wide context: Three men and a couple of women, aged 18 to 49 years, made up the cohort. For each donor, three plates each were used for CD4 naive and CD4 memory, two plates were used for CD8 naive, and one plate was used for CD8 memory. The study deeply sequenced blood TCR repertoires of several healthy adults to estimate repertoire size and the extent of clonotype sharing between individuals. To increase sequencing depth and limit assay-specific biases, different laboratories used diverse techniques to prepare libraries and sequence TCR repertoires. Leukapheresis yielded between about 0.9 and 9 billion PBMCs per donor.

Points on this clone: There is no known antigen for this receptor. Base qualities were left out, and no much larger clone turns up one base away.

Using the deep immunoSEQ assay, multiplex PCR amplified TCR CDR3 regions from genomic DNA. Extracted genomic DNA from each cell subset was distributed evenly across all wells of several immunoSEQ 96-well plates, and each plate was treated as a replicate. Each replicate PCR for sorted subsets received about 0.2 ug genomic DNA, equal to tens of thousands of T cell genomes. The purified libraries were quantified using a Qubit 3.0 fluorometer, sized with a Bioanalyzer 2100, and then quantified again using the KAPA Library Quantification kit. Every immunoSEQ 96-well plate was sequenced on a separate single-read 150-cycle Illumina NextSeq 550 flow cell. In the paper's pipeline: Because the immunoSEQ output held only junctional sequences and lacked quality scores, the filtering could not match the filtering applied to full-length reads. To assign V/J genes and CDR3, sequences were annotated against IMGT germline references using PyIR, a Python wrapper for IgBLAST v1.9. Any read was removed if the V/J assignment was weak (E-value above 1e-6), the CDR3 was missing, or the read contained stop codons, out-of-frame junctions, or ambiguous translated residues. A V3J clonotype was defined by an identical inferred V gene, J gene, and CDR3 amino acid sequence. To compute the percentage overlap between repertoires, the number of shared unique clonotypes was divided by the size of the smaller repertoire. Three approaches were used to assess repertoire richness: RTK rarefaction, the Chao1 estimator, and Recon v2.1 estimates of unobserved clonotypes. Generation probabilities for all TCRbeta clonotypes obtained by the gDNA method from a handful of donors were computed using OLGA. As stored in TCRdb, this immuneACCESS dataset retains in-frame rearrangements with V and J assigned. A fraction of the clones does not appear; measured against another copy, unresolved V genes explain less than half of the discrepancy, and the remainder lacks a known reason. V, J and clone size reflect that table, while D and trimming were determined from the DNA. The sample includes about 1.5 million clones, with roughly 98% observed a single time. About 0.45% of the sample belongs to the ten largest clones.

The CDR3, cysteine through phenylalanine, is 12 amino acids long. Left in the record is the CDR3 DNA by itself, 36 bases read in frame from the first base. The germline V gene gives CDR1 as SQVTM and CDR2 as ANQGSEA. A distance of 5 bases separates the germline ends of V and J, which lose 8 bases and 0 bases respectively. On the study overall, not on this receptor specifically: Estimated clonotype richness was generally larger for naive than for memory subsets. Incomplete sequencing was indicated by rarefaction of sorted-subset datasets, despite the large sequencing depth. Because the study included only a small number of donors, the genetic and exposure-history diversity represented was limited. Sampling was restricted to blood, and TCR repertoires in tissues likely differ from the TCR repertoires found in blood. Compared with non-shared clonotypes, clonotypes shared by all four sorted-subset donors had higher generation probabilities. When several donors were compared, the shared fraction of clonotypes was 5% to 6.5% for naive CD4, over 3% for naive CD8, 2% to 2.5% for memory CD4, and 0.4% for memory CD8. Pairwise subsampling led to the expectation that sequencing depth would affect the degree of clonotype sharing among donors.

The donors were healthy, HIV-negative adults with no recently reported acute infections or vaccinations. Every donor was a Caucasian adult living in Nashville, Tennessee, USA. CD4+ T cells were enriched by magnetic negative selection, after which naive cells were positively selected on CD45RA and the negative fraction was taken as the memory subset. After blood collection by leukapheresis, PBMCs were isolated using Ficoll-Histopaque density gradient centrifugation and then cryopreserved in the vapor phase of liquid nitrogen. Analytical flow cytometry was used to check the purity and quantity of every magnetically sorted T cell population. Each sorted fraction had its genomic DNA isolated and then quantified by UV absorbance on a Nanodrop 2000c.

The V and J genes are TRBV29-1 and TRBJ2-6; the D segment cannot be called with confidence. The sequence derives from a man younger than 45 in good health. Sequencing was performed on naive CD4+ T cells sorted from blood. Taken with the paper, the label for cell subset or site translates to: CD45RA+ positively selected. Here the CDR3 is given as CSTVSGANVLTF. The nucleotides are TGCAGCACGGTCTCTGGGGCCAACGTCCTGACTTTC.